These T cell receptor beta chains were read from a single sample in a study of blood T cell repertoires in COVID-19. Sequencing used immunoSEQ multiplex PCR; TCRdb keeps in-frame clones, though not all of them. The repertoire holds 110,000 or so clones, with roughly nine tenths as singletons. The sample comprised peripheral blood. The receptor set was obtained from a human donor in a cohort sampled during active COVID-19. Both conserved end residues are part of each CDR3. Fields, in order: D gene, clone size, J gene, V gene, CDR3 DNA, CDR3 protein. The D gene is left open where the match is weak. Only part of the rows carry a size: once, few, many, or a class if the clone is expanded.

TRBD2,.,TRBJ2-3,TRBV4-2,TGTGCCAGCAGCCAAGAGTCCGGGACTAGCGGGAGCACAGATACGCAGTATTTT,CASSQESGTSGSTDTQYF
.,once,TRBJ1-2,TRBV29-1,TGCAGCGCCCTAAACGGGACAAACTATGGCTACACCTTC,CSALNGTNYGYTF
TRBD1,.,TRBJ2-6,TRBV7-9,TGTGCCAGCAGCTTTCCACAGGGGGCTACCTCTGGGGCCAACGTCCTGACTTTC,CASSFPQGATSGANVLTF
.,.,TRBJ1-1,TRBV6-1,TGTGCCAGCAGTGAATATGACACTGAAGCTTTCTTT,CASSEYDTEAFF
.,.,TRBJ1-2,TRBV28,TGTGCCAGCAGTTTATATGGGGAAGCGGAATCCTATGGCTACACCTTC,CASSLYGEAESYGYTF
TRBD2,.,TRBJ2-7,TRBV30,TGTGCCGGCCGTCCGGGACTAATATTC,CAGRPGLIF
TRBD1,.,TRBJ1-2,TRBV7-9,TGTGCCAGCAGCTTGGAGGACAGGGGGCACACCTTC,CASSLEDRGHTF
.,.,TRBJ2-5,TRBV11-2,TGTGCCAGCAGCCAACAGCAAGCCAAAGGGACCCAGTACTTC,CASSQQQAKGTQYF
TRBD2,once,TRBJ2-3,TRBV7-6,TGTGCCAGCAGCTTAGCTAGCGGGGGTCTAAGCACAGATACGCAGTATTTT,CASSLASGGLSTDTQYF
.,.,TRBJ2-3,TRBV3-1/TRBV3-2,TGTGCCAGCAGCCAAGAACATCGGGCGCAGTATTTT,CASSQEHRAQYF
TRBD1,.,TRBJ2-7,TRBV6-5,TGTGCCAGCAGCAACAGGGGGCACGAGCAGTACTTC,CASSNRGHEQYF
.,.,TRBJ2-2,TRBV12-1,TGTGCCAGCAGCTTCTTCCCTCAGGGTATTACCGGGGAGCTGTTTTTT,CASSFFPQGITGELFF
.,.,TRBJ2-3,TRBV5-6,TGTGCCAGCAGCTTAACGACAGCCCCAGATACGCAGTATTTT,CASSLTTAPDTQYF
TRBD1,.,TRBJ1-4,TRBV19,TGTGCCAGTAGTATCGCAGGGGGCGGTGAAAAACTGTTTTTT,CASSIAGGGEKLFF
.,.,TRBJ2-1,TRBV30,TGTGCCTGGAGTGTGTTTCCCGATGAGCAGTTCTTC,CAWSVFPDEQFF
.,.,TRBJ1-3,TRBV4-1,TGCGCCAGCAGCCAAGTCATGAGCTCTGGAAACACCATATATTTT,CASSQVMSSGNTIYF
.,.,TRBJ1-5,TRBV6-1,TGTGCCAGCAGTGAAGAGGTCGGCGGGAAGCCCCGCCAGCCCCAGCATTTT,CASSEEVGGKPRQPQHF
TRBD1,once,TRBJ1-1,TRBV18,TGTGCCAGCTCACCGCCCACAGGGGGGGCCACTGAAGCTTTCTTT,CASSPPTGGATEAFF
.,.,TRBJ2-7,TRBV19,TGTGCCAGTAGGGACAGAGCCTCCTACGAGCAGTACTTC,CASRDRASYEQYF
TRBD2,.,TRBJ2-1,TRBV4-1,TGCGCCAGCAGCCGTGCACTAGCGGGAGGGCAAAATGAGCAGTTCTTC,CASSRALAGGQNEQFF
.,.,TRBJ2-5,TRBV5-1,TGCGCCAGCAGCTTCGTAGGTACCGGGACACCGAGGGAGACCCAGTACTTC,CASSFVGTGTPRETQYF
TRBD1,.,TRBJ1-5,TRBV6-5,TGTGCCAGCAGGGGACAGGGAGGCCGGCAGCCCCAGCATTTT,CASRGQGGRQPQHF
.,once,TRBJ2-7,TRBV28,TGTGCCAGTCCCCACTTAGGAGGGCGGTGTCGGCACGAGCAGTACTTC,CASPHLGGRCRHEQYF
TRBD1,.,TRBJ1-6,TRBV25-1,TGTGCCAGCAGTCCGGACAGGGGGGATAATTCACCCCTCCACTTT,CASSPDRGDNSPLHF
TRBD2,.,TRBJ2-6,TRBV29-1,TGCAGCGTTGGGGGGGGTTCTGGGGCCAACGTCCTGACTTTC,CSVGGGSGANVLTF
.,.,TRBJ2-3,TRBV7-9,TGTGCCAGCAGCTTGGTAGCGATCGATACGCAGTATTTT,CASSLVAIDTQYF
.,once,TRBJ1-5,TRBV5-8,TGTGCCAGCACAGGGTTTCGCAATCAGCCCCAGCATTTT,CASTGFRNQPQHF